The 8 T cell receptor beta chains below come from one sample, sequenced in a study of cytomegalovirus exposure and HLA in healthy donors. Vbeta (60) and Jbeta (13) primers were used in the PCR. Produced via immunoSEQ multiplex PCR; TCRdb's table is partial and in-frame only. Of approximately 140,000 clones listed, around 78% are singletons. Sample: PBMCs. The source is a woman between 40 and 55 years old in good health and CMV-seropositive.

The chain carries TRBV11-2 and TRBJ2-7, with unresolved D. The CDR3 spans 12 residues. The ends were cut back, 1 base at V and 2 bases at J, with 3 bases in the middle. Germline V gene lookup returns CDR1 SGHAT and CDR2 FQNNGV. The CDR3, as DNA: TGTGCCAGCAGCTTAGTTACCTACGAGCAGTACTTC. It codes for CASSLVTYEQYF.

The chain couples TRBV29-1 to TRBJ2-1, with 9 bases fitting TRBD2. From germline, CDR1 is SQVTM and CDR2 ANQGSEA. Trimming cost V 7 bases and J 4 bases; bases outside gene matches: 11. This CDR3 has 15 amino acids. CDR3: CSEKLSGGFYNEQFF. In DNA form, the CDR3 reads TGCAGCGAAAAACTTAGCGGGGGCTTTTACAATGAGCAGTTCTTC.

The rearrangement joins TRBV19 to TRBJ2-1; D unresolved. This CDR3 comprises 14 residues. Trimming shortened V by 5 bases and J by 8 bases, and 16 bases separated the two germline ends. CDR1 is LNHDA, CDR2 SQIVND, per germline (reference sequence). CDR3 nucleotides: TGTGCCAGTAGTCCCCGAGGAGTCCAGTATGAGCAGTTCTTC. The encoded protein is CASSPRGVQYEQFF.

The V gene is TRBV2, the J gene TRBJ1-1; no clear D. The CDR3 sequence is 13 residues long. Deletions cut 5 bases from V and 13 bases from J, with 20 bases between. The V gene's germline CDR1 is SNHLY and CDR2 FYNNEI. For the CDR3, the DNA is TGTGCCAGCAGTCCCACTACGGATCCCCCTCATTTCTTT. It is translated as CASSPTTDPPHFF.

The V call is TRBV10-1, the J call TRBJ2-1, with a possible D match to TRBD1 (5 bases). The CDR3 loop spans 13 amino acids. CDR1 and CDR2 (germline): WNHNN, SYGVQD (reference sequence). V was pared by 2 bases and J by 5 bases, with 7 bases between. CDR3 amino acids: CASSEGRDNEQFF. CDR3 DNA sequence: TGCGCCAGCAGTGAGGGCAGGGACAATGAGCAGTTCTTC.

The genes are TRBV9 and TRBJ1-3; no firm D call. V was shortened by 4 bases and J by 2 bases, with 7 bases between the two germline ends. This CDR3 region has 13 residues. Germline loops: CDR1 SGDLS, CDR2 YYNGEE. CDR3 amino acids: CASSPRAGNTIYF. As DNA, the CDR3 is TGTGCCAGCAGCCCCCGCGCTGGAAACACCATATATTTT.

CDR3 DNA: TGTGCCAGCAGTGAAGGGGCAGGGGTTGGCTACACCTTC. As protein: CASSEGAGVGYTF. V and J are TRBV2 and TRBJ1-2; tentative D call: TRBD1 (6 bases). Germline V lookup: CDR1 SNHLY, CDR2 FYNNEI. The CDR3 has 13 amino acids. Trimming cost V 1 base and J 7 bases, with 10 bases left between them.

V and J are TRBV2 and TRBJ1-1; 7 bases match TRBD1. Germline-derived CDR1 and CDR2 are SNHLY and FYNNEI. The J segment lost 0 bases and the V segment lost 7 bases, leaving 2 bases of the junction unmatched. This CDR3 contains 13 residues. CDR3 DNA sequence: TGTGCCAGCAAGGGACAGCTGAACACTGAAGCTTTCTTT. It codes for CASKGQLNTEAFF. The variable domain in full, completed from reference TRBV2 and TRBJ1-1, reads EPEVTQTPSHQVTQMGQEVILRCVPISNHLYFYWYRQILGQKVEFLVSFYNNEISEKSEIFDDQFSVERPDGSNFTLKIRSTKLEDSAMYFCASKGQLNTEAFFGQGTRLTVV.